The rows below give T cell receptor beta chains drawn from one sample of a study of cytomegalovirus exposure and HLA in healthy donors. Data came from immunoSEQ multiplex PCR; TCRdb stores just in-frame clones and leaves some out. The sample contains roughly 100,000 clones, around two thirds of which appear only once. The sequenced sample was PBMCs. The origin of the receptors is a woman in her 50s in good health and CMV-seronegative. CDR3s leave out the opening cysteine and the closing phenylalanine or tryptophan. Size is stated for part of the rows, as once, few or many counts, or as a class when the clone is expanded.

clone_size: .; v_call: TRBV27; cdr3_aa: ASGQDSRLFSPLH
clone_size: .; v_call: TRBV2; cdr3_aa: ASSGQTQY
clone_size: .; v_call: TRBV7-9; cdr3_aa: ASSRDREGETQY
clone_size: .; v_call: TRBV28; cdr3_aa: ASSTPGGSTNEKLF
clone_size: once; v_call: TRBV7-9; cdr3_aa: ASSPLGARGYTQY
clone_size: few; v_call: TRBV11-2; cdr3_aa: ASSKSTGRQETQY
clone_size: .; v_call: TRBV27; cdr3_aa: ASSFQGRDNSPLH
clone_size: .; v_call: TRBV28; cdr3_aa: ASSLSSGITDTQY
clone_size: .; v_call: TRBV9; cdr3_aa: ASSTQRGRLAGSTGELF
clone_size: once; v_call: TRBV7-9; cdr3_aa: ASSRGRTGLGTDTQY
clone_size: .; v_call: TRBV9; cdr3_aa: ASSVYTQTYRGYEQY
clone_size: .; v_call: TRBV7-2; cdr3_aa: ASSLDPGGGADTQY
clone_size: few; v_call: TRBV19; cdr3_aa: ASSGTSYNEQF
clone_size: few; v_call: TRBV11-2; cdr3_aa: ASSWDREGEQY
clone_size: .; v_call: TRBV21-1; cdr3_aa: ASRLVGIPY
clone_size: .; v_call: TRBV19; cdr3_aa: ASSYSGSSYNEQF
clone_size: few; v_call: TRBV14; cdr3_aa: ASSHIAGAVSYNEQF
clone_size: few; v_call: TRBV7-9; cdr3_aa: ASSLNHRGKYTGELF
clone_size: few; v_call: TRBV18; cdr3_aa: ASSPYQETQY
clone_size: .; v_call: TRBV5-8; cdr3_aa: ASSLDQGLGYT
clone_size: .; v_call: TRBV6-1; cdr3_aa: ASSRGPNEKLF
clone_size: .; v_call: TRBV27; cdr3_aa: ASSGGGSGIGDTQY
clone_size: .; v_call: TRBV5-1; cdr3_aa: ASSLRSGSSNEQF
clone_size: .; v_call: TRBV6-5; cdr3_aa: ASSYSWGDYEQY
clone_size: .; v_call: TRBV29-1; cdr3_aa: SVEQGAVDTQY
clone_size: .; v_call: TRBV28; cdr3_aa: ASSWTSGYEQY
clone_size: .; v_call: TRBV30; cdr3_aa: AWSSYYEQY
clone_size: .; v_call: TRBV4-3; cdr3_aa: ASSQVQLAGGVF
clone_size: .; v_call: TRBV5-1; cdr3_aa: ASTLEAQGIDSPLH
clone_size: .; v_call: TRBV4-1; cdr3_aa: ASSQVGAIQETQY
clone_size: .; v_call: TRBV25-1; cdr3_aa: ASSPGQGAGNTEAF